This T cell receptor beta chain was profiled in a study of blood T cell repertoires in COVID-19. Only in-frame clones appear in the TCRdb table, and some are missing; sequencing was by immunoSEQ multiplex PCR. The data show about 24,000 clones, roughly 80% seen once. CDR3 length equals 12 residues. The trim removed 6 bases at V and 9 bases at J, leaving 4 bases unmatched. This chain links TRBV12-3 or TRBV12-4 with TRBJ2-3, with TRBD2 identical over 9 bases. The sample comprised peripheral blood. The sequence derives from a human donor in a cohort sampled during active COVID-19. The CDR3 loop reads CASSSSGETQYF. CDR3 DNA: TGTGCCAGCAGCTCTAGCGGGGAAACGCAGTATTTT.